This T cell receptor beta chain derives from a study of blood T cell repertoires in COVID-19 (dated by TCRdb to about 2020). Study-wide context: Samples from collaborators originated in the United States, Italy and Spain and spanned both the acute and convalescent phases of COVID-19. The prospective study material was composed of cDNA or gDNA derived from T cells, B-cell-depleted T cells, or PBMCs. The dataset comprised deeply sampled blood TCRbeta repertoires from subjects exposed to, actively infected with, or recovered from COVID-19. The repertoires were made available in a free public database intended to serve as a resource for research on the immune response to SARS-CoV-2. Samples came from the ongoing ImmuneRACE study (first 160 participants) plus 1,254 subjects from 6 global collaborators. A de-identified subject ID, COVID-19 status, age in years and sex were almost always included in the sample metadata. Where HLA class I and class II types were available, the types were taken from metadata supplied by the sample provider, not from assay-based typing. Points the paper makes about the study in general: Clinical and demographic metadata were provided uncurated, with the amount varying by source and participant.

Measured from the cysteine to the phenylalanine, the CDR3 is 13 residues long. Of the read, only the CDR3 DNA is kept; its 39 bases are in frame from base 1. The germline V gene encodes CDR1 SGDLS and CDR2 YYNGEE. V is cut by 4 bases and J by 3 bases, and the space between the germline ends is 10 bases. This clone was detected once. Which antigen it targets is not known. The record has no base qualities; no much larger clone is one base away. In the prospective study, participants were roughly 18 to 90 years old, resided in about two dozen geographic areas of the United States, and were enrolled through a virtual design. To assign participants to cohorts, the prospective study relied on clinical history that participants themselves reported in a screening survey and a study questionnaire. In the prospective study, mobile phlebotomists collected whole blood, serum and a nasopharyngeal or oropharyngeal swab from each participant. Participants in the prospective study had the option to provide additional blood draws and questionnaires over a roughly 2-month period. Before DNA extraction, prospective study blood samples were shipped either frozen or at room temperature.

The immunoSEQ Assay, a bias-controlled multiplex PCR, was used to amplify TCRbeta CDR3 regions from genomic DNA. The paper's processing steps were these. Nucleated cell counts per sample were estimated from amplification of reference gene primers within the assay. Sequence reads were collapsed and filtered to measure the absolute abundance of every unique TCRbeta CDR3 rearrangement. For each sample, productive Simpson clonality was calculated as the square root of Simpson's diversity index across productive rearrangements. What TCRdb holds here is the immuneACCESS table cut down to in-frame rearrangements. Part of the clones is not present; checked against another copy, under half of the missing clones reflect an unresolved V gene, and the others are unexplained. The DNA gave D and trimming, while V, J and clone size come from that table. The sample table records fewer than 350,000 clones; 90% of these occur just once. The ten largest clones capture about 1.8% of the sample.

This chain joins TRBV9 to TRBJ1-1; no D gene is confidently identified. The sequenced sample consisted of PBMCs or T cells enriched from blood (not recorded which). This receptor was obtained from a woman between 18 and 30 years old with acute COVID-19. The CDR3 amino acid sequence is: CASSSPSDTEAFF. The sequenced DNA: TGTGCCAGCAGCTCCCCCTCGGACACTGAAGCTTTCTTT.